The 16 T cell receptor beta chains reported below all come from one sample, sequenced in a study of identical twins (dated by TCRdb to the mid-2010s). The library was obtained by 5' RACE. The run used an Illumina HiSeq 2000. Using fastp at Q25 and MiXCR, TCRdb reprocessed the public reads and kept productive beta chains. Each entry merges the rows of one CDR3 protein and shows their most common DNA and genes. This sample lists 500,000 to 550,000 distinct CDR3 sequences; roughly 21% were detected once. Jointly, the top ten make up around 1% of the sample. Another study also made use of these data, one on T cells expressing NK-cell markers.

The sample comprised CD4+ T cells sorted from blood. Source of these receptors: a woman younger than 35 in good health.

The table lists this clonotype with a few counts. The rearrangement links TRBV20-1 to TRBJ2-7, with 9 bases identical to TRBD1. Germline V gene data show CDR1 as DFQATT and CDR2 as SNEGSKA (reference sequence). The CDR3 sequence is 15 residues long. V trimming: 2 bases; J trimming: 2 bases; junction bases outside the gene matches: 7. The CDR3 spells CSARHPGQGTYEQYF. CDR3 DNA sequence: TGCAGTGCTAGACACCCGGGACAGGGTACCTACGAGCAGTACTTC.

This clonotype was observed a few times. J is TRBJ2-7 and V is TRBV6-1, with D perhaps matching TRBD2 (6 bases). CDR1 and CDR2 (germline): MNHNS, SASEGT. V was trimmed by 5 bases and J by 4 bases, leaving 15 bases between them. CDR3 length equals 14 residues. The CDR3 here is CASSLWGGWYEQYF. The CDR3 nucleotides read TGTGCCAGCAGTCTCTGGGGAGGATGGTACGAGCAGTACTTC.

The CDR3 region has the DNA TGTGCCAGCAGCTTAAAGAGACTAGCGTCGCCCTACGAGCAGTACTTC. This codes for CASSLKRLASPYEQYF. The rearrangement joins TRBV7-8 to TRBJ2-7; 8 positions match TRBD2. There are 16 residues in the CDR3. V shed 2 bases and J 2 bases; nucleotides not matched to a gene: 8. Germline V gene data show CDR1 as SGHVS and CDR2 as FQNEAQ. Combining the CDR3 with reference TRBV7-8 and TRBJ2-7 gives the whole variable domain GAGVSQSPRYKVAKRGQDVALRCDPISGHVSLFWYQQALGQGPEFLTYFQNEAQLDKSGLPSDRFFAERPEGSVSTLKIQRTQQEDSAVYLCASSLKRLASPYEQYFGPGTRLTVT.

This clonotype was found once. CDR3 sequence reads: CASSLGPQGGNWGRNTEAFF. CDR3 in DNA: TGCGCCAGCAGCTTGGGCCCACAAGGGGGAAACTGGGGACGGAACACTGAAGCTTTCTTT. The chain employs TRBV5-1 and TRBJ1-1, with a weak D call TRBD1 (6 bases). The CDR3 loop spans 20 amino acids. Germline CDR1 is SGHRS and CDR2 is YFSETQ. Trimming removed 0 bases at V and 1 base at J, with 25 bases between. Full variable domain (remainder filled in from reference TRBV5-1 and TRBJ1-1): KAGVTQTPRYLIKTRGQQVTLSCSPISGHRSVSWYQQTPGQGLQFLFEYFSETQRNKGNFPGRFSGRQFSNSRSEMNVSTLELGDSALYLCASSLGPQGGNWGRNTEAFFGQGTRLTVV.

V usage is TRBV2 and J usage is TRBJ1-4, with 7 bases fitting TRBD1. The CDR3 is 13 residues long. The V gene end was trimmed by 8 bases and the J gene end by 4 bases; junction bases not matched to a gene: 4. Germline CDR1 SNHLY, CDR2 FYNNEI. CDR3 nucleotide sequence: TGTGCCAGCCACCGGGACAGTAATGAAAAACTGTTTTTT. This encodes CASHRDSNEKLFF.

This clonotype was recorded many times. The CDR3 region is CASSARGSYNSPLHF. CDR3 coding DNA: TGTGCCAGCAGTGCTAGGGGGTCCTATAATTCACCCCTCCACTTT. This rearrangement joins TRBV12-3 or TRBV12-4 to TRBJ1-6; D is perhaps TRBD1 (6 bases). V dropped 5 bases and J dropped 1 base, with 9 bases sitting between them. The CDR3 contains 15 residues.

This clonotype was counted only a few times. The chain has TRBV6-1 and TRBJ2-7; 10 bases are shared with TRBD2. After removal of 6 bases from V and 3 bases from J, the junction contained 5 bases not matched to a gene. This CDR3 has 14 residues. Germline CDR1 reads MNHNS; CDR2 reads SASEGT. This chain's CDR3 is CASRAGTSDYEQYF. The CDR3 bases are TGTGCCAGCAGGGCCGGGACTAGCGACTACGAGCAGTACTTC.

The chain couples TRBV20-1 to TRBJ2-2; D is possibly TRBD1 or TRBD2 (5 bases each). Trimming cost V 3 bases and J 5 bases, with 13 bases left between them. The CDR3 length is 14 residues. From germline, CDR1 is DFQATT and CDR2 SNEGSKA (reference sequence). This CDR3 is CSARDPWGTGELFF. CDR3 bases: TGCAGTGCTAGGGACCCCTGGGGGACCGGGGAGCTGTTTTTT.

The chain carries TRBV12-3 or TRBV12-4 and TRBJ2-3; D call uncertain. V dropped 2 bases and J dropped 1 base, with 10 bases sitting between them. This CDR3 region has 15 residues. The chain's CDR3 is CASSLSSEGTDTQYF. For the CDR3, the DNA is TGTGCCAGCAGTTTATCCTCTGAGGGCACAGATACGCAGTATTTT.

The DNA of the CDR3 is TGTGCCAGCAGTGAACGAGGGGAGACCCAGTACTTC. It is translated as CASSERGETQYF. The rearrangement uses TRBV6-1 and TRBJ2-5; a possible D gene is TRBD2 (5 bases). Trimming pared 2 bases from V and 5 bases from J, leaving 6 bases between. This CDR3 is built from 12 residues. Germline assignment: CDR1 MNHNS and CDR2 SASEGT.

The V gene is TRBV9, the J gene TRBJ2-1; 8 nucleotides line up with TRBD1. V dropped 1 base and J dropped 7; count of bases not matched to a gene: 7. The CDR3 contains 15 residues. From germline, CDR1 is SGDLS and CDR2 YYNGEE. This CDR3 reads CASSVQGALLNEQFF. CDR3 in DNA: TGTGCCAGCAGCGTACAGGGGGCGCTTTTGAATGAGCAGTTCTTC.

The V call is TRBV15, the J call TRBJ2-2; D is uncertain. V was trimmed by 0 bases and J by 4 bases, leaving 9 bases between them. This CDR3 region has 15 residues. Germline V gives CDR1 LNHNV, CDR2 YYDKDF (reference sequence). The CDR3 here is CATSRDRGRTGELFF. The CDR3 DNA is TGTGCCACCAGCAGAGATCGTGGGCGCACCGGGGAGCTGTTTTTT.

This CDR3 is CASSGTGSNTEAFF. CDR3 DNA: TGTGCCAGCAGCGGGACCGGGAGTAACACTGAAGCTTTCTTT. V usage is TRBV9 and J usage is TRBJ1-1; D remains ambiguous. Trimming took off 3 bases at V and 2 bases at J, with 11 bases between the two ends. CDR1 SGDLS and CDR2 YYNGEE come from the germline V gene. The CDR3 sequence is 14 residues long.

This clonotype occurred a few times. The rearrangement links TRBV6-1 to TRBJ2-4; D might be TRBD1 or TRBD2, each matching 5 bases. The germline V gene encodes CDR1 MNHNS and CDR2 SASEGT. V gave up 5 bases and J gave up 8 bases, with 16 bases separating them. The CDR3 spans 14 residues. The CDR3 is CASSRRDVSDIQYF. The CDR3 nucleotides are TGTGCCAGCAGTCGCCGGGACGTCTCTGACATTCAGTACTTC.

The chain uses TRBV9 and TRBJ1-2; 7 positions match TRBD1. Germline V gene lookup returns CDR1 SGDLS and CDR2 YYNGEE. Trimming cost V 3 bases and J 2 bases; bases outside gene matches: 7. This CDR3 spans 15 amino acids. The CDR3 region has the DNA TGTGCCAGCAGCGCGAGACAGGGCCCCAACTATGGCTACACCTTC. This translates into CASSARQGPNYGYTF.

This sequence joins TRBV4-2 and TRBJ2-7; either TRBD1 or TRBD2 may supply D (5 bases each). The CDR3 sequence is 14 residues long. Trimming took 10 bases from V and 3 from J, leaving 19 bases between them. Germline CDR1 is LGHNA and CDR2 is YNFKEQ. The CDR3 protein is CAMGPRGLLYEQYF. The DNA of the CDR3 is TGTGCCATGGGACCCCGGGGTCTACTCTACGAGCAGTACTTC.